One sample yielded the 23 T cell receptor beta chains listed below, sequenced in a study of blood T cell repertoires in COVID-19. Here immunoSEQ multiplex PCR was the method, and the copy in TCRdb shows in-frame clones only, minus some. The sample holds a few hundred thousand clones, 75% to 90% seen once. Sequences were obtained from peripheral blood. These receptors came from a human donor in a cohort sampled during active COVID-19.

The chain recombines TRBV25-1 with TRBJ2-2; D not certain. V lost 4 bases to trimming and J lost 8 bases, with 8 bases between them. CDR3 length equals 12 residues. The germline V gene encodes CDR1 MGHDK and CDR2 SYGVNS. The CDR3 nucleotides are TGTGCCAGCAGTGCTGTTTTTGGGGAGCTGTTTTTT. This sequence encodes CASSAVFGELFF.

This clone was observed a few times. The chain employs TRBV6-1 and TRBJ2-7; tentative D call: TRBD2 (6 bases). Trimming removed 8 bases at V and 4 bases at J, with 27 bases between. The germline V gene has CDR1 MNHNS and CDR2 SASEGT. The CDR3 is made up of 17 amino acids. The CDR3 DNA is TGTGCCAGCGGTGCAACTCAAGGGTGGGGGGAAAGGTACGAGCAGTACTTC. This encodes CASGATQGWGERYEQYF.

CDR3 region: CASSGQGSSYNSPLHF. In nucleotides, the CDR3 is TGTGCCAGCAGTGGACAGGGGAGCTCCTATAATTCACCCCTCCACTTT. This chain joins TRBV2 and TRBJ1-6; 8 bases line up with TRBD1. Per germline, CDR1 SNHLY and CDR2 FYNNEI. CDR3 length: 16 residues. The V gene end was trimmed by 4 bases and the J gene end by 0 bases; junction bases not matched to a gene: 2. Together with reference TRBV2 and TRBJ1-6, the CDR3 gives the full variable domain: EPEVTQTPSHQVTQMGQEVILRCVPISNHLYFYWYRQILGQKVEFLVSFYNNEISEKSEIFDDQFSVERPDGSNFTLKIRSTKLEDSAMYFCASSGQGSSYNSPLHFGNGTRLTVT.

The chain combines TRBV18 with TRBJ1-1; TRBD1 agrees at 12 bases. Germline-derived CDR1 and CDR2 are KGHSH and LQKENI. This CDR3 spans 14 amino acids. Germline trimming cut 2 bases from V and 8 bases from J; bases unmatched to any gene: 3. CDR3 sequence: CASSPGTGGEEAFF. In DNA form, the CDR3 reads TGTGCCAGCTCACCAGGGACAGGGGGCGAAGAAGCTTTCTTT.

The chain links TRBV6-6 to TRBJ1-3, with D unclear. V was cut by 7 bases and J by 8 bases, with 21 bases left in between. The CDR3 covers 15 residues. Germline V gene sequence: CDR1 MNHNY, CDR2 SVGAGI (reference sequence). The DNA of the CDR3 is TGTGCCAGCACCTCTGGCAGGCTCTTGGGAGACACCATATATTTT. Residues: CASTSGRLLGDTIYF.

This chain links TRBV4-2 with TRBJ2-3; TRBD1 aligns across 7 bases. CDR1 and CDR2 from the germline V gene are LGHNA and YNFKEQ. J gave up 1 base and V 3 bases, and 10 bases lay outside the gene matches. This CDR3 is built from 17 residues. The DNA of the CDR3 is TGTGCCAGCAGCCAGGAGTTCAGGGGGATTGGCACAGATACGCAGTATTTT. Amino acid sequence: CASSQEFRGIGTDTQYF.

Comments on this clone: Different DNA sequences within this sample yield the same CDR3. V is TRBV5-1 and J is TRBJ1-1; 8 bases line up with TRBD1. There are 13 residues in the CDR3. Trimming at V came to 3 bases and at J to 4 bases, leaving 2 bases not matched to a gene. Germline V gene data show CDR1 as SGHRS and CDR2 as YFSETQ. The DNA of the CDR3 is TGCGCCAGCAGCTCCGACAGGGGCACTGAAGCTTTCTTT. Translated, it gives CASSSDRGTEAFF.

The chain employs TRBV20-1 and TRBJ2-7; tentatively, D is TRBD2 (5 bases). Looked up from germline, CDR1 is DFQATT and CDR2 is SNEGSKA (reference sequence). This CDR3 is 12 amino acids long. The V end lost 3 bases, the J end lost 5 bases, and 11 bases lay between the germline ends. CDR3 nucleotides: TGCAGTGCTAGTCGGGGAAGCGACGAGCAGTACTTC. Its translation: CSASRGSDEQYF.

The chain couples TRBV6-2 or TRBV6-3 to TRBJ2-4, with 8 bases matching TRBD2. Germline V gene sequence: CDR1 MNHEY, CDR2 SVGEGT. CDR3 size: 19 residues. The V segment lost 5 bases and the J segment 1 base; nucleotides outside the gene matches: 16. The CDR3 loop is CASSHHVAGPSSAKNIQYF. In DNA form, the CDR3 reads TGTGCCAGCAGTCATCACGTAGCGGGGCCCTCTTCGGCCAAAAACATTCAGTACTTC.

The J gene is TRBJ2-5, the V gene TRBV7-9, with 7 nucleotides matching TRBD1. V was clipped by 3 bases and J by 1 base; unmatched bases: 11. The germline CDR1 and CDR2 sequences are SEHNR and FQNEAQ (reference sequence). This CDR3 is built from 17 residues. This CDR3 reads CASSFQGIPGGQETQYF. CDR3 DNA sequence: TGTGCCAGCAGCTTCCAAGGGATTCCAGGGGGCCAAGAGACCCAGTACTTC.

The chain couples TRBV11-1 to TRBJ2-2; D is possibly TRBD2 (7 bases). Trimming pared 4 bases from V and 6 bases from J, leaving 12 bases between. The CDR3 has 14 residues. Per the germline V gene, CDR1 is SGHAT and CDR2 is FQDESV (reference sequence). In nucleotides, the CDR3 is TGTGCCAGCAGCTCTCGAGGGGGGGCCGGGGAGCTGTTTTTT. It is translated as CASSSRGGAGELFF.

CDR3 sequence reads: CATEGLNEQFF. In nucleotides, the CDR3 is TGTGCCACCGAGGGCCTTAATGAGCAGTTCTTC. The gene calls are TRBV7-9 and TRBJ2-1, with D perhaps TRBD2 (5 bases). This CDR3 has 11 amino acids. CDR1 SEHNR and CDR2 FQNEAQ come from the germline V gene (reference sequence). V lost 10 bases and J lost 7, with 11 bases in between.

J is TRBJ2-7 and V is TRBV28; 7 positions agree with TRBD1. The junction had 9 bases not matched to a gene; V was cut back by 6 bases and J by 4 bases. Germline lookup yields CDR1 MDHEN and CDR2 SYDVKM. This CDR3 is built from 14 residues. The CDR3 region has the DNA TGTGCCAGCAGACCTAGGGGGACAGCTTACGAGCAGTACTTC. As protein: CASRPRGTAYEQYF.

This chain connects TRBV5-1 to TRBJ2-7; 8 nucleotides match TRBD2. Looked up from germline, CDR1 is SGHRS and CDR2 is YFSETQ. The ends lost 4 bases at V and 1 base at J; junction bases unmatched: 10. There are 16 residues in the CDR3. The CDR3 here is CASSDVRSGRSYEQYF. DNA for the CDR3: TGCGCCAGCAGCGACGTTCGGAGCGGGAGATCCTACGAGCAGTACTTC.

This chain links TRBV4-3 with TRBJ1-1; D not resolved. V was shortened by 0 bases and J by 3 bases, with 8 bases between the two germline ends. The CDR3 has 14 residues. Germline V gene lookup returns CDR1 LGHNA and CDR2 YSLEER. As DNA, the CDR3 is TGCGCCAGCAGCCAAGATTGGAGGGACACTGAAGCTTTCTTT. Protein: CASSQDWRDTEAFF.

The chain links TRBV4-1 to TRBJ2-7; D is ambiguous. Germline V CDR1 and CDR2: MGHRA, YSYEKL. The CDR3 extends over 14 amino acids. The V end lost 1 base, the J end lost 4 bases, and 11 bases lay between the germline ends. CDR3 residues: CASSQVTGPYEQYF. The DNA of the CDR3 is TGCGCCAGCAGCCAAGTGACGGGTCCTTACGAGCAGTACTTC.

J is TRBJ1-1 and V is TRBV5-1; D not certain. The germline V gene has CDR1 SGHRS and CDR2 YFSETQ. V shed 2 bases and J shed 5 bases, with 13 bases lying between them. The CDR3 is 14 residues long. The CDR3 spells CASSLPPPRTEAFF. The CDR3 DNA reads as TGCGCCAGCAGCTTACCGCCCCCTAGAACTGAAGCTTTCTTT.

This chain joins TRBV5-4 and TRBJ2-3, with D perhaps matching TRBD2 (5 bases). V was pared by 4 bases and J by 1 base, with 16 bases between. CDR3 length: 16 residues. Germline-derived CDR1 and CDR2 are SGHNT and YYREEE (reference sequence). As DNA, the CDR3 is TGTGCCAGCAGCCCCGAGATAGCGAGTCGCACAGATACGCAGTATTTT. It specifies CASSPEIASRTDTQYF.

This clone was seen only a few times. The chain carries TRBV5-6 and TRBJ1-4, with D maybe TRBD1 (6 bases). V shed 4 bases and J shed 3 bases, with 10 bases lying between them. This CDR3 comprises 14 residues. Germline V gives CDR1 SGHDT, CDR2 YYEEEE. CDR3 sequence (DNA): TGTGCCAGCAGCCCAGGACAGCCTAATGAAAAACTGTTTTTT. Translated: CASSPGQPNEKLFF.

V gene TRBV28 combines with J gene TRBJ1-4; D ambiguous. Germline assignment: CDR1 MDHEN and CDR2 SYDVKM. The ends were cut back, 3 bases at V and 4 bases at J, with 6 bases in the middle. The CDR3 contains 13 residues. CDR3 in DNA: TGTGCCAGCAGTTTCGAGGGTAATGAAAAACTGTTTTTT. Amino acids: CASSFEGNEKLFF.

As to this clone: Distinct nucleotide sequences in the sample also encode this CDR3. The gene calls are TRBV7-9 and TRBJ1-3, with D possibly matching TRBD1 (6 bases). Trimming pared 4 bases from V and 0 bases from J, leaving 10 bases between. The germline CDR1 and CDR2 sequences are SEHNR and FQNEAQ (reference sequence). This CDR3 is built from 15 residues. CDR3 in DNA: TGTGCCAGCAGCTCGGACAGAGACTCTGGAAACACCATATATTTT. As protein: CASSSDRDSGNTIYF.

The V and J genes are TRBV3-1 (or the pseudogene TRBV3-2) and TRBJ2-1; D uncertain. V lost 5 bases and J 0 bases, leaving 23 bases between the germline ends. CDR1 and CDR2 from the germline V gene are LGHDT and YNNKEL (reference sequence). There are 19 residues in the CDR3. The DNA for the CDR3 is TGTGCCAGCAGCTCCAAAGACTCCCGTAAGTCGAGCTCCTACAATGAGCAGTTCTTC. Amino acid sequence: CASSSKDSRKSSSYNEQFF.

Only a few counts were recorded for this clone. The J gene is TRBJ1-2, the V gene TRBV7-6, with D unresolved. Germline V gives CDR1 SGHVS, CDR2 FNYEAQ. CDR3 length: 16 amino acids. The V gene lost 5 bases and the J gene lost 8 bases, with 24 bases spanning the gap. The CDR3 loop reads CASSLNELEVLYGYTF. DNA for the CDR3: TGTGCCAGCAGCCTAAATGAATTGGAGGTTCTGTACGGCTACACCTTC.